This T cell receptor (beta chain) was retrieved from a study of OX40 agonist ivuxolimab in advanced cancers. On the study more broadly: Six ivuxolimab dose levels, 0.01 to 10 mg/kg, were given intravenously every 2 weeks. Aged about 20 to 80 with a mean of approximately 60 years, they were around 79% male. General study results and limits: At doses 0.1 to 3.0 mg/kg, CD4+ and CD8+ clones expanded.

The V and J ends lost 2 bases and 1 base respectively, with 8 bases between them. Per germline, CDR1 MGHDK and CDR2 SYGVNS. The CDR3 sequence is 14 residues long. Anyone with autoimmune disease history or systemic immunosuppression was excluded. Remarks on this clone: Its antigen remains unknown.

Generated by immunoSEQ multiplex PCR, the TCRdb table keeps only in-frame clones and is missing some. The sample has tens of thousands of clones, roughly 78% seen once. The source of this sequence is an adult with an advanced solid tumor such as melanoma, head and neck, liver or kidney cancer. The chain joins TRBV25-1 to TRBJ1-2, with D possibly being TRBD1 (5 bases). Sequenced material: CD4+ or CD8+ T cells sorted from blood, taken in a trial of the OX40 agonist ivuxolimab. CDR3 coding DNA: TGTGCCAGCAGTGAAGGGGGGGTTAACTATGGCTACACCTTC. Protein: CASSEGGVNYGYTF.